This TCR beta chain came from a study of blood T cell repertoires in COVID-19. Study details: Samples of COVID-19 (acute and convalescent) were obtained from the United States, Italy and Spain. PBMCs, B-cell-depleted T cells, or T cells provided the cDNA or gDNA that made up the material.

The germline CDR1 and CDR2 sequences are PRHDT and FYEKMQ (reference sequence). This CDR3 spans 17 amino acids. The junction had 15 bases not matched to a gene; V was cut back by 3 bases and J by 7 bases. Clones were sequenced by immunoSEQ multiplex PCR, and TCRdb holds only the in-frame ones, with some missing. The table has around 72,000 clones, approximately 90% seen once. Specimen: peripheral blood. This clonotype originated in a woman aged 45-65 years with acute or convalescent COVID-19. The genes are TRBV13 and TRBJ2-7; 10 bases line up with TRBD2. The CDR3 DNA is TGTGCCAGCAGCTTTGGTTTAACTAGCGGGATTTTTGAGGAGCAGTACTTC. The encoded protein is CASSFGLTSGIFEEQYF.